This T cell receptor beta chain was recorded in a study of blood T cells in healthy people across ages. Broader study findings: Roughly linear declines in TCR beta diversity per million T cells occurred with age. Donor CMV status was unknown, possibly confounding expanded clonotype changes.

Combining a sample-barcoded 5' primer with a J-beta primer mix, a second PCR ran for about 7 to 11 cycles. Every cDNA molecule carried a tag from a template-switch adaptor bearing 12 random nucleotides. TCRdb analysed the 5' RACE reads with MiXCR anew, one entry per CDR3 protein. The sample has some 710,000 distinct CDR3 sequences; 20% to 25% are singletons. Only a few counts were recorded for this clonotype. What it recognizes is unknown. Sequences were obtained from blood. The sequence was obtained from a man in his 70s in good health.

The CDR3 loop reads CASSVGQLNSPLHF. The CDR3 bases are TGTGCCAGCAGCGTCGGACAGTTGAATTCACCCCTCCACTTT. The rearrangement links TRBV7-6 to TRBJ1-6; weak D call: TRBD1 (6 bases). Germline V gene sequence: CDR1 SGHVS, CDR2 FNYEAQ. V lost 5 bases and J 7 bases, leaving 12 bases between the germline ends. The CDR3 totals 14 residues.